The entry that follows covers one T cell receptor beta chain sequence. This clone appeared a few times. Its antigen is still unknown. No much larger clone exists at a distance of one base, and base qualities are not known. This sample stems from a study of cytomegalovirus exposure and HLA in healthy donors (dated by TCRdb to about 2017). Background on the whole study: In an earlier analysis of around 540 of the donors, approximately 260 Gb of sequence data and 117 million unique TCR beta sequences from 150 million to 200 million T cells were reported. Donor age, sex, ethnicity and CMV serostatus were compiled together with the repertoire data. To study patterns of TCR occurrence, a later analysis re-analyzed previously published TCR beta repertoires from just over 650 donors and added high-resolution HLA genotyping. A later genetic analysis used genome-wide SNP genotypes for about 65% of the 666 donors, treating that subset as a discovery cohort. High-throughput TCR immunosequencing, statistical association of individual TCRs with disease status, and machine learning were combined to predict cytomegalovirus infection status. An early release that covered fewer than 800 HLA-typed donors contained approximately 320 gigabases of sequencing data and some 87 million unique TCR sequences. The study profiled the T cell repertoires of 500 to 800 subjects by immunosequencing and related them to cytomegalovirus serostatus. Among some 400 genotyped donors of the cohort, an average of roughly 240,000 unique TCR beta nucleotide sequences were sequenced per donor, roughly 20% of them non-productive. Among the roughly 400 genotyped donors, 75% to 90% belonged to the genetic ancestry cluster associated with self-reported Caucasian donors. The study was designed to test whether signatures of past pathogen exposure could be identified by cataloging public T cell receptors. Class I and class II HLA loci were covered by the typing at four-digit resolution. Besides the first cohort of 550 to 750 subjects, a separate validation cohort made up of 120 different subjects was used. An earlier analysis of roughly 580 of the donors used high-throughput TCR beta sequencing to judge whether each TCR beta V gene segment behaved as functional or pseudogenic. All discovery cohort repertoires had been generated on a single sequencing platform. Rather than using new phenotypic data, the later analysis identified candidate immune exposures from TCR beta sequences and from how often those sequences occurred across donors. Four to six DR-DQ haplotypes were handled as single units for association and clustering because linkage in the cohort was strong. Typing coverage varied by locus: 629-630 donors for A, B, C, DRB1 and DQB1; more than 500 for DQA1; nearly 610 for DPA1; more than 450 for DPB1. Points the paper makes about the study in general: Some IMGT-functional V segments, including TRBV6-2 and TRBV6-3, could not be distinguished by the 87-base-pair reads and were therefore excluded. Assigning TCR associations to individual alleles was difficult when HLA alleles, especially DR and DQ, strongly co-occurred. In the study, approximately 160 TCR beta chains were listed as associated with cytomegalovirus. This cohort had only TCR beta chains sequenced, and the lack of alpha or paired-chain data limited which features could be detected. A further reported finding was that TCR beta sequences accurately predicted the HLA-A and HLA-B alleles for most subjects in the first cohort. Linkage disequilibrium might explain the correlated functional status among segregating V segments, but an unknown experimental factor could not be excluded. In a later analysis, around 15,000 TCR beta sequences were associated with specific HLA alleles at a false discovery rate of 0.05. A later analysis reported that several top co-occurrence clusters appeared linked to parvovirus B19, influenza, CMV and Epstein-Barr virus. In a later analysis, HLA-associated TCR beta chains were found to be more clonally expanded and to have lower generation probabilities than equally common non-associated chains. The classifier was reported to diagnose cytomegalovirus status with high specificity and sensitivity in both the original and validation cohorts. The authors suggested that the approach could potentially be generalized to other disease states and immunological phenotypes. In a later genetic analysis, a missense DCLRE1C variant was associated with V-gene and J-gene trimming of TCR beta chains, and the association was replicated in an independent cohort. A group of highly shared sequence variants was considered likely to be a technical artifact of the sequencing pipeline. While some public TCRs were present in many individuals, most TCR sequences turned up only very rarely across donors. The presence/absence analyses assumed that sequencing depth was roughly uniform across donors, and that assumption may not be true. Compared with the roughly 670-donor mean, donors in an Asian-associated ancestry cluster had fewer N-insertions in productive TCRs, according to a later genetic analysis. A later analysis found that most CMV-associated TCR beta chains appeared HLA-restricted, with HLA associations seemingly driven largely by CMV exposure. Because some donors lacked HLA typing at each locus, the association tests relied only on the typed subset. Immune exposure information for the cohort was limited to CMV serostatus. The earlier analysis of some 540 of the donors excluded 15 to 20 rarely observed V segments, including chromosome 9 orphons, because counts were too low. In an earlier analysis of around 600 of the donors, most TCR beta V segments appeared in productive rearrangements about 87% or about 30% of the time, broadly matching IMGT annotations. A later analysis found that TCR association rates varied across HLA loci, with DRB1 alleles showing the most associated TCRs and HLA-C alleles the fewest. A few of the identified cytomegalovirus-associated TCR beta chains were confirmed in vitro to be specific for cytomegalovirus antigens.

Including the terminal cysteine and phenylalanine, the CDR3 comprises 14 residues. The read is trimmed to its CDR3 DNA, 42 bases read in frame from base 1. After removal of 4 bases from V and 3 bases from J, the junction retains 0 bases not matched to a gene. CDR1 and CDR2 are drawn from the germline V gene: ENHRY, SYGVKD. The cohort consisted of some 670 healthy bone marrow donors. At the time of sampling, all cohort members were nominally healthy, though unrecorded immune exposures were likely present. The donor was CMV seropositive and belonged to the group of 250 to 300 seropositive cohort members. Every donor gave a peripheral blood sample, and the peripheral blood mononuclear cells from that sample were used for TCR beta sequencing. Genomic DNA was extracted from the blood cell samples with the Qiagen DNeasy Blood Extraction Kit. Preparation of the library involved the immunoSEQ multiplex PCR assay. The multiplex PCR relied on a mix of 60 forward primers for TCR Vbeta segments and 13 reverse primers for TCR Jbeta segments. The CDR3 region of rearranged TCR beta genes was amplified from genomic DNA by a multiplex PCR assay. The amplified TCR beta libraries were sequenced on the Illumina HiSeq System as 87-base-pair reads. The original methods were these. A later analysis tallied roughly 80 million unique TCR beta chains across the 700 or so repertoires, and approximately 9.9 million of those chains were shared by two or more donors. Raw reads were error-corrected and collapsed into unique sequences with a nearest-neighbor algorithm that merged closely related sequences to remove PCR and sequencing errors. V, D and J gene segments were assigned by aligning CDR3 sequences to IMGT reference sequences. For a sequence to be retained, a match of at least six nucleotides was required to both a V gene segment and a J gene segment. Rearrangements were called productive when the CDR3 lacked stop codons and stayed in frame with V and J; all others were non-productive. Following IMGT convention, CDR3 was defined as the stretch from the second conserved V-encoded cysteine to the conserved J-encoded phenylalanine. The earlier analysis of roughly 590 of the donors excluded sequences that lacked an unambiguous match to a single V gene segment. An earlier analysis of 587 of the donors called V segments functional above 56.7% productive rearrangements and segregating when the between-donor standard deviation exceeded 5%. To diagnose cytomegalovirus status from the catalog of TCR beta chain sequences, a statistical classification framework was built. In a later analysis, V and J genes were assigned by comparing TCR nucleotide sequences against IMGT/GENE-DB human TR gene sequences. The TCRdist pipeline was used in a later analysis to assign CDR3 sequences and most-parsimonious VDJ recombination scenarios. A later analysis defined each TCR beta chain by its CDR3 amino acid sequence plus V-gene family, and excluded reads lacking a unique V-gene family. As a way to deal with suspected cross-contamination and a sequencing artifact, a later analysis dropped nearly 600 nucleotide sequences that were highly shared and had low generation probability. For each public chain, a later analysis derived a clonal expansion index from normalized ranks of inferred template counts within each repertoire. Generation probabilities in a later analysis came from a VDJ recombination model fitted to out-of-frame rearrangements, and those results were checked against IGoR. In a later analysis, TCR-TCR, TCR-HLA and TCR-CMV co-occurrence was scored with hypergeometric tests, and a repertoire-size bias correction was applied to TCR pairs. To estimate false discovery rates, a later analysis permuted the HLA or CMV assignments 20 times. A later analysis grouped co-occurring TCRs with DBSCAN, adding TCRdist sequence similarity when clustering within HLA-allele-positive subsets. For co-occurrence clustering, repertoires with fewer than 30,000 or more than 120,000 public chains were excluded, along with four or five repertoires with anomalous nucleotide sharing. Sourced from immuneACCESS, this table was stored by TCRdb with only in-frame sequences that have V and J called. A share of the clones is absent; for the studies checked, an unresolved V gene accounts for under half, and the remainder has no known explanation. V and J calls and clone size are copied from that table; D and trimming were computed from the DNA. Counted in this sample were around 99,000 clones; roughly 70% of them appeared once. Together, the top ten hold 5.4% of the sample.

The chain links TRBV10-3 with TRBJ2-5, with 12 bases aligning to TRBD2. Specimen: PBMCs. This receptor was obtained from a woman in her 70s in good health and CMV-seropositive. This receptor carries the CDR3 CAISASGGEETQYF. In nucleotides, the sequence is TGTGCCATCAGTGCTAGCGGGGGGGAAGAGACCCAGTACTTC.